The 12 T cell receptor beta chains reported below all come from one sample, sequenced in a study of identical twins. TCRdb reprocessed the 5' RACE reads with MiXCR, giving one entry per CDR3 protein. The sample contains 400,000 to 500,000 distinct CDR3 sequences, about 18% of which appear only once. Sequencing used naive T cells sorted from blood. Receptors were obtained from a man aged 45 to 65 in good health.

This clonotype was counted ten times or more. J is TRBJ2-7 and V is TRBV5-6; TRBD1 aligns across 9 bases. Trimming cost V 0 bases and J 0 bases; bases outside gene matches: 7. The CDR3 has 17 residues. From germline, CDR1 is SGHDT and CDR2 YYEEEE. The CDR3 loop is CASSLDSGQGISYEQYF. The CDR3 DNA sequence: TGTGCCAGCAGCTTGGACTCTGGACAGGGGATCTCCTACGAGCAGTACTTC. Based on the CDR3 plus reference TRBV5-6 and TRBJ2-7, the full variable domain is DAGVTQSPTHLIKTRGQQVTLRCSPKSGHDTVSWYQQALGQGPQFIFQYYEEEERQRGNFPDRFSGHQFPNYSSELNVNALLLGDSALYLCASSLDSGQGISYEQYFGPGTRLTVT.

The sample holds many counts of this clonotype. V and J are TRBV5-6 and TRBJ1-5; D is unresolved. Trimming took 4 bases from V and 2 from J, leaving 16 bases between them. This CDR3 contains 16 residues. Germline V gene lookup returns CDR1 SGHDT and CDR2 YYEEEE. The CDR3 protein is CASSLYRVGGNQPQHF. The CDR3 coding sequence is TGTGCCAGCAGCCTTTATCGGGTTGGAGGCAATCAGCCCCAGCATTTT.

This chain uses TRBV7-3 with TRBJ2-1, with D maybe TRBD2 (6 bases). From germline, CDR1 is SGHTA and CDR2 FQGTGA. The V end was cut by 1 base, the J end by 2 bases, with 9 bases between. This CDR3 comprises 15 residues. The CDR3 DNA sequence: TGTGCCAGCAGCTTAATAGGAGGGCCCTACAATGAGCAGTTCTTC. Its protein product is CASSLIGGPYNEQFF.

The chain carries TRBV29-1 and TRBJ2-1; possible D gene TRBD2, 5 bases. The CDR3 extends over 13 amino acids. CDR1 is SQVTM, CDR2 ANQGSEA, per germline. Deletions cut 2 bases from V and 8 bases from J, with 13 bases between. Here the CDR3 reads CSVEIHVGDEQFF. The CDR3 coding sequence is TGCAGCGTTGAAATCCACGTCGGGGATGAGCAGTTCTTC.

The rearrangement uses TRBV9 and TRBJ2-7; D possibly uses TRBD1 or TRBD2 (6 bases each). The CDR3 runs to 15 residues. The ends were cut back, 2 bases at V and 2 bases at J, with 14 bases in the middle. CDR1 is SGDLS and CDR2 is YYNGEE in the germline V gene. The CDR3 sequence: CASSVSGGGTYEQYF. CDR3 coding DNA: TGTGCCAGCAGCGTTTCCGGAGGGGGGACCTACGAGCAGTACTTC.

The chain joins TRBV6-6 to TRBJ2-7; TRBD2 might be the D (6 bases). V lost 7 bases, J lost 6 bases, and 13 bases lay in between. CDR1 and CDR2 from the germline V gene are MNHNY and SVGAGI (reference sequence). This CDR3 has 12 residues. CDR3 protein: CASTGESVEQYF. For the CDR3, the DNA is TGTGCCAGCACGGGGGAGTCGGTCGAGCAGTACTTC.

In nucleotides, the CDR3 is TGTGCCAGCAGCCCCCGCGTTGAAGGGAAAAATGAGCAGTTCTTC. Translating gives CASSPRVEGKNEQFF. The rearrangement joins TRBV11-1 to TRBJ2-1; D gene unclear. This CDR3 region has 15 residues. Deletions cut 5 bases from V and 7 bases from J, with 18 bases between. Germline V gives CDR1 SGHAT, CDR2 FQDESV (reference sequence).

This clonotype appeared many times. V is TRBV3-1 and J is TRBJ2-5; 9 bases line up with TRBD1. The CDR3 runs to 15 residues. V was pared by 4 bases and J by 4 bases, with 7 bases of the junction left unmatched. CDR1 and CDR2 from the germline V gene are LGHDT and YNNKEL (reference sequence). As DNA, the CDR3 is TGTGCCAGCAGCCGTCCGACAGGGGGGGCAGAGACCCAGTACTTC. It specifies CASSRPTGGAETQYF.

The gene calls are TRBV20-1 and TRBJ2-1, with 10 bases that match TRBD1. V dropped 5 bases and J dropped 6; count of bases not matched to a gene: 7. Germline assignment: CDR1 DFQATT and CDR2 SNEGSKA (reference sequence). The CDR3 length is 14 residues. The CDR3 sequence: CSAWGQGTGNEQFF. The DNA for the CDR3 is TGCAGTGCTTGGGGACAGGGGACCGGCAATGAGCAGTTCTTC.

CDR3 DNA sequence: TGTGCCAGCAGCCAATCGACGAACACTGAAGCTTTCTTT. It codes for CASSQSTNTEAFF. The chain employs TRBV16 and TRBJ1-1; D is unresolved. Germline CDR1 and CDR2: KGHSY and FQNENV. This CDR3 spans 13 amino acids. V was shortened by 0 bases and J by 1 base, with 3 bases between the two germline ends. Combining the CDR3 with reference TRBV16 and TRBJ1-1 gives the whole variable domain GEEVAQTPKHLVRGEGQKAKLYCAPIKGHSYVFWYQQVLKNEFKFLISFQNENVFDETGMPKERFSAKCLPNSPCSLEIQATKLEDSAVYFCASSQSTNTEAFFGQGTRLTVV.

This clonotype has a handful of counts. The chain's CDR3 is CSARDLGAGAGTDTQYF. CDR3 nucleotides: TGCAGTGCTAGAGATCTAGGGGCGGGAGCGGGCACAGATACGCAGTATTTT. The chain recombines TRBV20-1 with TRBJ2-3, with 7 bases lining up with TRBD2. Germline values: CDR1 DFQATT, CDR2 SNEGSKA (reference sequence). There are 17 residues in the CDR3. V was clipped by 0 bases and J by 1 base; unmatched bases: 10.

The CDR3 loop reads CASSDNGGPTDTQYF. DNA of the CDR3: TGTGCCAGCAGTGATAACGGGGGGCCCACAGATACGCAGTATTTT. The chain links TRBV2 to TRBJ2-3; D is possibly TRBD2 (7 bases). Germline values: CDR1 SNHLY, CDR2 FYNNEI. V was shortened by 3 bases and J by 2 bases, with 12 bases between the two germline ends. The CDR3 extends over 15 amino acids.